The 13 T cell receptor beta chains given below trace back to one sample, sequenced in a study of blood T cell repertoires in COVID-19. The assay was immunoSEQ multiplex PCR, and TCRdb's table has in-frame clones only and misses some. The sample has more than 400,000 clones; roughly 88% are singletons. Source material: PBMCs or T cells enriched from blood (not recorded which). The receptors were sampled from a man aged 18 to 30 who had recovered from COVID-19.

The V and J genes are TRBV11-2 and TRBJ1-3; possible D gene TRBD1, 5 bases. CDR1 and CDR2 (germline): SGHAT, FQNNGV. Between the trimmed V and J ends, which lost 5 bases and 0 bases, there was a span of 17 bases. This CDR3 region has 17 residues. CDR3 nucleotides: TGTGCCAGCAGCCCCCAGGGCCCCTTCACCTCTGGAAACACCATATATTTT. Protein sequence: CASSPQGPFTSGNTIYF. Full variable domain (missing parts from reference TRBV11-2 and TRBJ1-3): EAGVAQSPRYKIIEKRQSVAFWCNPISGHATLYWYQQILGQGPKLLIQFQNNGVVDDSQLPKDRFSAERLKGVDSTLKIQPAKLEDSAVYLCASSPQGPFTSGNTIYFGEGSWLTVV.

At least ten counts were recorded for this clone. The chain couples TRBV7-9 to TRBJ1-1; maybe TRBD1 (5 bases). The V and J ends lost 5 bases and 0 bases respectively, with 10 bases between them. The CDR3 is made up of 14 amino acids. Germline V gene data show CDR1 as SEHNR and CDR2 as FQNEAQ (reference sequence). The CDR3 nucleotides read TGTGCCAGCAGCCAAATGGGGCTGAACACTGAAGCTTTCTTT. This sequence encodes CASSQMGLNTEAFF.

The CDR3 here is CASSSRQGRETQYF. The DNA of the CDR3 is TGTGCCAGCAGCTCGCGACAGGGTAGGGAGACCCAGTACTTC. The V gene is TRBV7-9, the J gene TRBJ2-5; 7 nucleotides align to TRBD1. The CDR3 runs 14 residues. Germline V gives CDR1 SEHNR, CDR2 FQNEAQ (reference sequence). The ends lost 4 bases at V and 5 bases at J; junction bases unmatched: 7.

The chain has TRBV28 and TRBJ1-1; perhaps TRBD1 as D (5 bases). Trimming left V 6 bases short and J 2 bases short, with 16 bases between. CDR1 is MDHEN and CDR2 is SYDVKM in the germline V gene. This CDR3 is 15 amino acids long. The CDR3: CASSKQGPLNTEAFF. The CDR3 nucleotides read TGTGCCAGCAGCAAGCAGGGCCCCCTCAACACTGAAGCTTTCTTT.

The genes are TRBV28 and TRBJ1-1; D not certain. The V end lost 7 bases, the J end lost 1 base, and 10 bases lay between the germline ends. This CDR3 has 13 residues. CDR1 and CDR2 (germline): MDHEN, SYDVKM. The chain's CDR3 is CASTQTPNTEAFF. CDR3 nucleotide sequence: TGTGCCAGCACCCAGACACCGAACACTGAAGCTTTCTTT.

CDR3 DNA sequence: TGCAGCGTTGAGCGGGGACAGTCACTCTATGGCTACACCTTC. Amino acid sequence: CSVERGQSLYGYTF. The rearrangement uses TRBV29-1 and TRBJ1-2; TRBD1 agrees at 7 bases. Trimming took 3 bases from V and 4 from J; bases not matched to a gene: 8. Germline loops: CDR1 SQVTM, CDR2 ANQGSEA. The CDR3 totals 14 residues. Looking up the rest from reference TRBV29-1 and TRBJ1-2 gives the full variable domain: SAVISQKPSRDICQRGTSLTIQCQVDSQVTMMFWYRQQPGQSLTLIATANQGSEATYESGFVIDKFPISRPNLTFSTLTVSNMSPEDSSIYLCSVERGQSLYGYTFGSGTRLTVV.

V is TRBV29-1 and J is TRBJ1-4; D uncertain. CDR1 and CDR2 (germline): SQVTM, ANQGSEA. V was trimmed by 3 bases and J by 4 bases, leaving 3 bases between them. The CDR3 has 11 amino acids. The CDR3 nucleotides are TGCAGCGTTGACGTTAATGAAAAACTGTTTTTT. Protein: CSVDVNEKLFF.

The CDR3 spells CASSLYFFYEQYF. DNA of the CDR3: TGTGCCAGTAGCCTATACTTCTTCTACGAGCAGTACTTC. The rearrangement uses TRBV19 and TRBJ2-7; D unresolved. This CDR3 region has 13 residues. CDR1 is LNHDA and CDR2 is SQIVND in the germline V gene (reference sequence). The ends were cut back, 6 bases at V and 3 bases at J, with 12 bases in the middle.

The chain is built from TRBV19 and TRBJ1-5; D uncertain. Deletions cut 3 bases from V and 4 bases from J, with 7 bases between. The germline V gene has CDR1 LNHDA and CDR2 SQIVND (reference sequence). The CDR3 is 13 residues long. CDR3 nucleotides: TGTGCCAGTAGTATTGCAGTTAATCAGCCCCAGCATTTT. It is translated as CASSIAVNQPQHF. Full variable domain (remainder filled in from reference TRBV19 and TRBJ1-5): DGGITQSPKYLFRKEGQNVTLSCEQNLNHDAMYWYRQDPGQGLRLIYYSQIVNDFQKGDIAEGYSVSREKKESFPLTVTSAQKNPTAFYLCASSIAVNQPQHFGDGTRLSIL.

This rearrangement joins TRBV9 to TRBJ2-2, with a possible D match to TRBD1 (6 bases). Trimming cost V 3 bases and J 8 bases, with 14 bases left between them. This CDR3 contains 14 residues. Germline CDR1 SGDLS, CDR2 YYNGEE. The CDR3 nucleotides read TGTGCCAGCAGCGGGACAGTTGGGAAGGGGGAGCTGTTTTTT. Translating it yields CASSGTVGKGELFF.

This clone showed up just a few times. The rearrangement joins TRBV29-1 to TRBJ1-1, with D unresolved. Between the trimmed V and J ends, which lost 2 bases and 1 base, there was a span of 14 bases. Germline V CDR1 and CDR2: SQVTM, ANQGSEA. The CDR3 loop spans 15 amino acids. The CDR3 sequence: CSVEPPVIPNTEAFF. DNA of the CDR3: TGCAGCGTTGAACCGCCAGTCATCCCGAACACTGAAGCTTTCTTT.

J is TRBJ1-2 and V is TRBV19; TRBD1 aligns across 7 bases. There are 15 residues in the CDR3. Looked up from germline, CDR1 is LNHDA and CDR2 is SQIVND (reference sequence). V lost 7 bases and J lost 0; bases outside the gene matches: 8. The CDR3, as DNA: TGTGCCAGTAAGGGAGACAGGGCGGCTAACTATGGCTACACCTTC. Amino acids: CASKGDRAANYGYTF. Filled out from reference TRBV19 and TRBJ1-2, the complete variable domain reads DGGITQSPKYLFRKEGQNVTLSCEQNLNHDAMYWYRQDPGQGLRLIYYSQIVNDFQKGDIAEGYSVSREKKESFPLTVTSAQKNPTAFYLCASKGDRAANYGYTFGSGTRLTVV.

This clone has just one count. The rearrangement links TRBV7-9 to TRBJ1-5; D uncertain. The CDR3 runs to 16 residues. The V and J ends lost 1 base and 1 base respectively, with 11 bases between them. CDR1 is SEHNR and CDR2 is FQNEAQ in the germline V gene (reference sequence). The chain's CDR3 is CASSLGALGSNQPQHF. The CDR3 coding sequence is TGTGCCAGCAGCTTAGGAGCCCTGGGCAGCAATCAGCCCCAGCATTTT.